This TCR beta chain is drawn from a study of T cells in Graves' hyperthyroidism and ophthalmopathy. About the research overall: Before treatment of any kind, peripheral blood was taken at initial diagnosis.

Authors of the study amplified TCR beta CDR3 regions from RNA transcripts. First-round RT-PCR targeting the TCR CDR3 was performed with the HTBI primer set. Each CDR3 protein is one row after TCRdb ran MiXCR on the multiplex PCR reads. The sample yields around 620,000 distinct CDR3 sequences, 13% to 15% seen once. Findings of the study overall: Among thyroid clonotypes expanded above 0.001, most also appeared in blood. Ophthalmopathy stood apart from stable hyperthyroidism in a 13 V-J model.

CDR1 LGHNA and CDR2 YSLEER come from the germline V gene. V shed 4 bases and J 5 bases; nucleotides not matched to a gene: 8. CDR3 length: 15 amino acids. This clonotype was seen repeatedly, ten times or more. Antigen unknown. The V gene is TRBV4-3, the J gene TRBJ2-3; 8 bases align to TRBD2. The receptor was derived from a woman in her late teens or twenties with Graves' ophthalmopathy. Material for sequencing was blood. The DNA for the CDR3 is TGCGCCAGCAGCCTCGGGAGGGGGGCAAGAGATACGCAGTATTTT. Translated, it gives CASSLGRGARDTQYF.